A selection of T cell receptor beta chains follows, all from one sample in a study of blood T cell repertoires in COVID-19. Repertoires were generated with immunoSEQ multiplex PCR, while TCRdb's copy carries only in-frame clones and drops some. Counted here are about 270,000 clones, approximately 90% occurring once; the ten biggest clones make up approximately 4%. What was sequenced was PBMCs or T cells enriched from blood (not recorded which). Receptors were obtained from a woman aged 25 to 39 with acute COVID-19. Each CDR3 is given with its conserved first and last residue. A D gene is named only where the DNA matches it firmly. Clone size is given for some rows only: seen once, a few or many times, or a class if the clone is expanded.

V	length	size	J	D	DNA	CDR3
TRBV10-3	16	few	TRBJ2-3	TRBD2	TGTGCCATCAGTGGCGATCTAGCGGGGGTTACAGATACGCAGTATTTT	CAISGDLAGVTDTQYF
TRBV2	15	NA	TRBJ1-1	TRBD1	TGTGCCAGAACCCTCCGGGACAGCCTTAACACTGAAGCTTTCTTT	CARTLRDSLNTEAFF
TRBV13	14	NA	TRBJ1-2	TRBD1	TGTGCCAGCAGCGAACGACAGGGGAGCTATGGCTACACCTTC	CASSERQGSYGYTF
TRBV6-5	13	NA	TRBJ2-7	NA	TGTGCCAGCAATAAGGAGATCACCTACGAGCAGTACTTC	CASNKEITYEQYF
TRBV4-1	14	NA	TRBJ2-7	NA	TGCGCCAGCAGCCAAGGGGACACCTTCTACGAGCAGTACTTC	CASSQGDTFYEQYF
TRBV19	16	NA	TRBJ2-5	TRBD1	TGTGCCAGTAGTTCCGGGGGGACAGGGGGCCGAGAGACCCAGTACTTC	CASSSGGTGGRETQYF
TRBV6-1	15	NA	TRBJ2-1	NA	TGTGCCAGCAGTGATGACTGGAGCTCCTACAATGAGCAGTTCTTC	CASSDDWSSYNEQFF
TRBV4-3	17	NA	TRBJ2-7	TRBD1	TGCGCCAGCAGCCAAGATTTGTCGGCAGGGGGCTACTACGAGCAGTACTTC	CASSQDLSAGGYYEQYF
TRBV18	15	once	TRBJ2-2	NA	TGTGCCAGCACAGCCGGAGGGCGGAACACCGGGGAGCTGTTTTTT	CASTAGGRNTGELFF
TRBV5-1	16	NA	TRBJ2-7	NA	TGCGCCAGCAGCCCGGAAGGACAGTTTTCTAGCTACGAGCAGTACTTC	CASSPEGQFSSYEQYF
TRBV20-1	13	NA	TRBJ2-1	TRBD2	TGCAGTGCTAGTCCCCTAATAGCGGGCTTGCAGTTCTTC	CSASPLIAGLQFF
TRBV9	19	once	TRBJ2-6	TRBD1	TGTGCCAGCAGCGGACCCTGGACAGGGGCCAGCTCTGGGGCCAACGTCCTGACTTTC	CASSGPWTGASSGANVLTF
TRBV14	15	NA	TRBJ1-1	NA	TGTGCCAGCAGCCAACTCAGTGGTTCAGTCACTGAAGCTTTCTTT	CASSQLSGSVTEAFF
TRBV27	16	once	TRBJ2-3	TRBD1	TGTGCCAGCAGTTCAGGGGACAGGGTTAGCACAGATACGCAGTATTTT	CASSSGDRVSTDTQYF
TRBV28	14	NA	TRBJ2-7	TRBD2	TGTGCCAGCACCGACCCCGGGACTAGCTACGAGCAGTACTTC	CASTDPGTSYEQYF
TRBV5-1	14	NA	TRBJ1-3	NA	TGCGCCAGCAGCTTGGACAACTCTGGAAACACCATATATTTT	CASSLDNSGNTIYF
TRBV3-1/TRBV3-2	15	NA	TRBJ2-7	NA	TGTGCCAGCAGCCAAGGGTTGAGCGGCTCCTACGAGCAGTACTTC	CASSQGLSGSYEQYF
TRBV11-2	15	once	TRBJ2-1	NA	TGTGCCAGCAGCTTATTGACTACCCCACTCCATGAGCAGTTCTTC	CASSLLTTPLHEQFF
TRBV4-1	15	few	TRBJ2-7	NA	TGCGCCAGCAGCCAAAGCGACGGACTCTCCTACGAGCAGTACTTC	CASSQSDGLSYEQYF
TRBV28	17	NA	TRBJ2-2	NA	TGTGCCAGCAGTTTATATCGACAGCTCGCGAACACCGGGGAGCTGTTTTTT	CASSLYRQLANTGELFF
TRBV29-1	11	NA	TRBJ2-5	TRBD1	TGCAGCGTGGTAAAACAGGGGGCCCAGTACTTC	CSVVKQGAQYF
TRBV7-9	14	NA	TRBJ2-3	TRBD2	TGTGCCAGCAGCTCCGGGACTACCACAGATACGCAGTATTTT	CASSSGTTTDTQYF
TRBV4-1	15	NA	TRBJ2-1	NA	TGCGCCAGCAGCCGCCCGTCGGACAGAAACAATGAGCAGTTCTTC	CASSRPSDRNNEQFF
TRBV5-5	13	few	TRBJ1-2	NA	TGTGCCAGCAGACAGGAGGGGATTAGCCCCTACACCTTC	CASRQEGISPYTF
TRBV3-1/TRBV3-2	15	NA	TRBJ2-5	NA	TGTGCCAGCAGCCAAGGGACAGTTCTACAAGAGACCCAGTACTTC	CASSQGTVLQETQYF
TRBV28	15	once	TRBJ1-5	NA	TGTGCCAGCAGTTTAGACGACAGACTCAATCAGCCCCAGCATTTT	CASSLDDRLNQPQHF
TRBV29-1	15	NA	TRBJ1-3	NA	TGCAGCGTGGAGCTTAGACAGAGCTCTGGAAACACCATATATTTT	CSVELRQSSGNTIYF
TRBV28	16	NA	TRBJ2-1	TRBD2	TGTGCCAGCAGTTCACCGGGACTAGCGGGGGCTGTGGAGCAGTTCTTC	CASSSPGLAGAVEQFF
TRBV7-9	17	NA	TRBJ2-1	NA	TGTGCCAGCAGCCCTTCCTTGGGGGGAGTAAAGACGAATGAGCAGTTCTTC	CASSPSLGGVKTNEQFF
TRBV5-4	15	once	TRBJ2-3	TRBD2	TGTGCCAGCAGCTTGACGGGAGGGGCGCCAGATACGCAGTATTTT	CASSLTGGAPDTQYF
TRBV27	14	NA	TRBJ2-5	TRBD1	TGTGCCAGCAGTGGGACAGTATCCCGGGAGACCCAGTACTTC	CASSGTVSRETQYF
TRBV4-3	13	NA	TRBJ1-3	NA	TGCGCCAGCAGCCCGATAGCTGGAAACACCATATATTTT	CASSPIAGNTIYF
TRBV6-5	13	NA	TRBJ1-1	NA	TGTGCCAGCTCCGTTACTTTGAACACTGAAGCTTTCTTT	CASSVTLNTEAFF
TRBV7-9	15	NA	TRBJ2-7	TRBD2	TGTGCCAGCAGCTTAATGGGACTAGCGATAAACGAGCAGTACTTC	CASSLMGLAINEQYF
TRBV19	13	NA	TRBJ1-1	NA	TGTGCCAGTAGTATAACAACAAACACTGAAGCTTTCTTT	CASSITTNTEAFF
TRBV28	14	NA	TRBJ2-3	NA	TGTGCCAGCAGTTTACCGGACAGTACAGATACGCAGTATTTT	CASSLPDSTDTQYF
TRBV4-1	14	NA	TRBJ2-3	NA	TGCGCCAGCAGCCAAGGGCACGGCACAGATACGCAGTATTTT	CASSQGHGTDTQYF
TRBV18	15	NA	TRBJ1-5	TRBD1	TGTGCCAGCTCACCGTCGACAGGGGGAAGGCAGCCCCAGCATTTT	CASSPSTGGRQPQHF
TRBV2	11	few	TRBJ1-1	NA	TGTGCCAGCAGCCTGTCCGGGATAGCTTTCTTT	CASSLSGIAFF
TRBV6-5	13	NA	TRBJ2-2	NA	TGTGCCAGCACGGGACTTAACACCGGGGAGCTGTTTTTT	CASTGLNTGELFF
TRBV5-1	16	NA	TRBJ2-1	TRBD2	TGCGCCAGCAGCTTTAATGAATTAGCGGGTTACAATGAGCAGTTCTTC	CASSFNELAGYNEQFF
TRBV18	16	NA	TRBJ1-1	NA	TGTGCCAGCTCACCAACGGGGGGGTCCGTGAACACTGAAGCTTTCTTT	CASSPTGGSVNTEAFF
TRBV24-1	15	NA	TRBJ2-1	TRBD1	TGTGCCACCAGTGATGCGGGACAGGGTATGGATGAGCAGTTCTTC	CATSDAGQGMDEQFF
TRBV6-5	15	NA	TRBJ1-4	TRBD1	TGTGCCAGCAGTCCAACAGGGGCCCCTAATGAAAAACTGTTTTTT	CASSPTGAPNEKLFF
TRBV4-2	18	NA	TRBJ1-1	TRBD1	TGTGCCAGCAGCCAAGAGGGGACAGGGGGCCCAGACAGCACTGAAGCTTTCTTT	CASSQEGTGGPDSTEAFF
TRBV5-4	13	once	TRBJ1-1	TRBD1	TGTGCCAGCAGCTCCGGACAGGGAACTGAAGCTTTCTTT	CASSSGQGTEAFF
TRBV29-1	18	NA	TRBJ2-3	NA	TGCAGCGTTGAAGGGTCCATGGGGAGAAGATTTAGCACAGATACGCAGTATTTT	CSVEGSMGRRFSTDTQYF
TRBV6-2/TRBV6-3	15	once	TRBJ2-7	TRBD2	TGTGCCAGCAGTTACGCGGGACTAGCGTCATACGAGCAGTACTTC	CASSYAGLASYEQYF
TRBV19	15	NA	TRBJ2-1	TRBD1	TGTGCCAGTATGTTTGGGACAGGGGCCCGGAATGAGCAGTTCTTC	CASMFGTGARNEQFF
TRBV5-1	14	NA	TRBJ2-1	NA	TGCGCCAGCAGCCCGCAGGCCCCTTACAATGAGCAGTTCTTC	CASSPQAPYNEQFF
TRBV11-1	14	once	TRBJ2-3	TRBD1	TGTGCCAGCAGTGTACAGGGGGCGAGAGATACGCAGTATTTT	CASSVQGARDTQYF
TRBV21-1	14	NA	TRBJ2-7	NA	TGTGCCAGCAACAGAGTTGGGACACCCTACGAGCAGTACTTC	CASNRVGTPYEQYF
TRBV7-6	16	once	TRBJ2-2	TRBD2	TGTGCCAGCAGCTTGGGGGGGTCAGGGCCCACCGGGGAGCTGTTTTTT	CASSLGGSGPTGELFF
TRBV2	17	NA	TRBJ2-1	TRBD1	TGTGCCAGCAGTTCCACGGTTTGGGACAGGGGGCGCAATGAGCAGTTCTTC	CASSSTVWDRGRNEQFF
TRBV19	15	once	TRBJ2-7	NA	TGTGCCAGTAGTACCAGCCCGGGGGAAACCTACGAGCAGTACTTC	CASSTSPGETYEQYF